Following are 21 T cell receptor beta chains from one sample sequenced in a study of blood T cells in healthy people across ages. Primed by a sample-barcoded 5' primer and a J-beta primer mix, a second PCR proceeded for 7 to 11 cycles. TCRdb re-called the 5' RACE reads through MiXCR, storing one row per CDR3 protein. The top ten hold roughly 30% of the sample, which has around 650,000 distinct CDR3 sequences, over 40% seen once. Material for sequencing was blood. These receptors all come from a man older than 75 in good health.

This clonotype was counted many times. CDR3 sequence (DNA): TGTGCCAGCAGCCAAGTAGGAGGGGGCCCCGCAGATACGCAGTATTTT. Translating gives CASSQVGGGPADTQYF. V usage is TRBV4-2 and J usage is TRBJ2-3; possibly TRBD1 for D (7 bases). Germline V gives CDR1 LGHNA, CDR2 YNFKEQ. CDR3 length: 16 residues. With 1 base removed from V and 4 bases from J, the gap between germline ends came to 15 bases.

On this clonotype: Being one base from a much bigger clone, this may be a read error. V usage is TRBV4-3 and J usage is TRBJ1-1; D unclear. The CDR3 is 14 residues long. Per germline, CDR1 LGHNA and CDR2 YSLEER. The DNA of the CDR3 is TGCGCCGGCAGCCTCCGAGTTCAGGACACTGAAGCTTTCTTT. This gives the protein CAGSLRVQDTEAFF.

A few counts support this clonotype. This rearrangement joins TRBV7-9 to TRBJ1-2; 9 nucleotides match TRBD1. Germline CDR1 is SEHNR and CDR2 is FQNEAQ (reference sequence). The J segment lost 5 bases and the V segment lost 5 bases, leaving 6 bases of the junction unmatched. CDR3 length equals 14 residues. Here the CDR3 DNA reads TGTGCCAGCAGCCCTGGGACAGGGCCATATGGCTACACCTTC. Translated: CASSPGTGPYGYTF.

V and J are TRBV4-3 and TRBJ1-1; unclear D gene. Trimming took 0 bases from V and 1 from J, leaving 9 bases between them. Germline loops: CDR1 LGHNA, CDR2 YSLEER. CDR3 length equals 15 residues. The CDR3 DNA sequence: TGCGCCAGCAGCCAAGAGCGGGTGGAGAACACTGAAGCTTTCTTT. This gives the protein CASSQERVENTEAFF.

The sample holds a few counts of this clonotype. The chain uses TRBV6-6 and TRBJ2-7, with D unclear. Germline values: CDR1 MNHNY, CDR2 SVGAGI (reference sequence). Trimming cost V 8 bases and J 6 bases, with 14 bases left between them. The CDR3 contains 12 residues. In DNA form, the CDR3 reads TGTGCCAGCTCGACTGCTCCGGGCGAGCAGTACTTC. Protein sequence: CASSTAPGEQYF.

The chain couples TRBV6-2 or TRBV6-3 to TRBJ2-7, with 8 bases matching TRBD2. V shed 5 bases and J 6 bases; nucleotides not matched to a gene: 12. The CDR3 has 15 residues. Germline CDR1 reads MNHEY; CDR2 reads SVGEGT. This chain's CDR3 is CASSKMTSAVFEQYF. The CDR3 nucleotides read TGTGCCAGCAGTAAAATGACTAGCGCGGTCTTCGAGCAGTACTTC.

A word on this clonotype: This may be a read error: a much more frequent sequence differs by one nucleotide. The chain couples TRBV6-1 to TRBJ2-4; tentative D call: TRBD1 (6 bases). Judging by the DNA end, TRBJ2-5 fits better; the J call may be wrong. Germline CDR1 and CDR2: MNHNS and SASEGT. CDR3 size: 15 residues. The CDR3, as DNA: TGTGCCAGCAGTGAAGCCGGGACACCTGAAGAGACCCAGTACTTC. As protein: CASSEAGTPEETQYF.

This clonotype was seen only a few times. V is TRBV7-2 and J is TRBJ1-4; D unresolved. Trimming cost V 1 base and J 8 bases, with 14 bases left between them. CDR3 size: 15 residues. Germline V gene sequence: CDR1 SGHTA, CDR2 FQGNSA. The CDR3 bases are TGTGCCAGCAGCTTAGGAGGGAGGGCGGAGGAAAAACTGTTTTTT. It encodes CASSLGGRAEEKLFF.

This clonotype appeared a few times. The chain links TRBV20-1 to TRBJ2-7; D gene unclear. V was clipped by 6 bases and J by 2 bases, with 17 bases between them. Germline CDR1 and CDR2: DFQATT and SNEGSKA (reference sequence). The CDR3 consists of 14 residues. CDR3 sequence (DNA): TGCAGTGCCCGAATACCGGTTAACCCCTACGAGCAGTACTTC. Amino acids: CSARIPVNPYEQYF.

This clonotype was picked up a small number of times. The chain combines TRBV20-1 with TRBJ2-5; 8 bases fit TRBD1. CDR3 length: 17 residues. Germline V CDR1 and CDR2: DFQATT, SNEGSKA (reference sequence). V shed 0 bases and J 3 bases; nucleotides not matched to a gene: 12. The CDR3 here is CSARDTMAGGWEETQYF. The CDR3 bases are TGCAGTGCTAGAGATACCATGGCAGGGGGCTGGGAAGAGACCCAGTACTTC.

The rearrangement joins TRBV7-2 to TRBJ2-5; a weak D match, TRBD2 (6 bases). The V gene's germline CDR1 is SGHTA and CDR2 FQGNSA. The CDR3 covers 17 residues. V dropped 2 bases and J dropped 11 bases, with 27 bases sitting between them. This CDR3 is CASSLSRAVGGKDEQYF. The CDR3 bases are TGTGCCAGCAGCTTAAGTCGGGCGGTGGGGGGAAAAGATGAGCAGTACTTC.

This clonotype occurred a few times. A junction end diverges from the germline sequence, so it may reflect a read error. This chain connects TRBV5-1 to TRBJ2-7; TRBD2 agrees at 12 bases. From germline, CDR1 is SGHRS and CDR2 YFSETQ. The CDR3 has 15 amino acids. For the CDR3, the DNA is TGCGCCAGCACCTTGACTAGCGGGGGACCCTACGAGCAGTACTTC. Translated, it gives CASTLTSGGPYEQYF. The entire variable domain, with the rest obtained from reference TRBV5-1 and TRBJ2-7, is as follows: KAGVTQTPRYLIKTRGQQVTLSCSPISGHRSVSWYQQTPGQGLQFLFEYFSETQRNKGNFPGRFSGRQFSNSRSEMNVSTLELGDSALYLCASTLTSGGPYEQYFGPGTRLTVT.

The chain uses TRBV20-1 and TRBJ2-1, with 11 bases matching TRBD2. Germline lookup yields CDR1 DFQATT and CDR2 SNEGSKA (reference sequence). CDR3 length: 15 amino acids. Unmatched junction bases numbered 4, after V lost 4 bases and J lost 2 bases. The CDR3 loop reads CSATSGGTPYNEQFF. The CDR3 DNA sequence: TGCAGTGCTACTAGCGGGGGGACCCCCTACAATGAGCAGTTCTTC.

This clonotype appeared a few times. The chain couples TRBV20-1 to TRBJ2-7; D perhaps matches TRBD2 (6 bases). Trimming pared 5 bases from V and 5 bases from J, leaving 16 bases between. The CDR3 contains 13 residues. Germline values: CDR1 DFQATT, CDR2 SNEGSKA (reference sequence). This CDR3 reads CSASAGANDEQYF. The CDR3 nucleotides read TGCAGTGCTTCAGCGGGCGCAAACGACGAGCAGTACTTC.

This chain links TRBV15 with TRBJ1-4, with D maybe TRBD1 (5 bases). Germline assignment: CDR1 LNHNV and CDR2 YYDKDF (reference sequence). The CDR3 spans 13 residues. Trimming took off 8 bases at V and 7 bases at J, with 14 bases between the two ends. CDR3 in DNA: TGTGCCACCCACGGGGCGCGGCGTGAAAAACTGTTTTTT. Encoded protein: CATHGARREKLFF.

About this clonotype itself: One end of the junction fails to match germline, which may point to a read error. This sequence joins TRBV2 and TRBJ1-2; 7 bases agree with TRBD1. The CDR3 spans 13 residues. From germline, CDR1 is SNHLY and CDR2 FYNNEI. The CDR3 protein is CAGSRDRDYGYTF. The CDR3, as DNA: TGTGCCGGCAGTCGCGACAGGGACTATGGCTACACCTTC.

The rearrangement links TRBV7-9 to TRBJ2-1; a weak D match, TRBD1 (6 bases). Judging by the DNA end, TRBJ2-7 fits better; the J call may be wrong. Germline V gene lookup returns CDR1 SEHNR and CDR2 FQNEAQ (reference sequence). The CDR3 has 14 residues. The CDR3 spells CASSLGDTYNEQYF. The DNA for the CDR3 is TGTGCCAGCAGCTTAGGGGACACCTACAATGAGCAGTACTTC.

Of note for this clonotype: One end of the junction does not line up with germline, which may come from a read error. V usage is TRBV6-2 or TRBV6-3 and J usage is TRBJ2-1, with 12 bases that match TRBD1. Germline V gives CDR1 MNHEY, CDR2 SVGEGT. The CDR3 is 15 amino acids. CDR3 region: CASRKPGTGGNKQFF. For the CDR3, the DNA is TGTGCCAGCAGAAAACCCGGGACAGGGGGCAATAAGCAGTTCTTC.

V and J are TRBV7-2 and TRBJ2-5, with 8 bases matching TRBD1. TRBJ2-7 matches the DNA end more closely, so the J call is doubtful. CDR1 is SGHTA and CDR2 is FQGNSA in the germline V gene. This CDR3 region has 15 residues. The CDR3 bases are TGTGCCAGCTGCCCCTCCCGGGACAGGATCCACGAGCAGTACTTC. Its protein product is CASCPSRDRIHEQYF.

V is TRBV20-1 and J is TRBJ2-4; 10 bases fit TRBD2. The germline gives CDR1 DFQATT, CDR2 SNEGSKA (reference sequence). CDR3 size: 13 residues. V was clipped by 6 bases and J by 7 bases; unmatched bases: 6. CDR3 in amino acids: CSAAGTSENIQYF. The CDR3 region has the DNA TGCAGTGCCGCCGGGACTAGCGAGAACATTCAGTACTTC.

This clonotype has only a few counts. This chain joins TRBV20-1 and TRBJ2-3; D not resolved. Trimming stripped 6 bases from V and 6 bases from J, with 10 bases between. The CDR3 is made up of 11 amino acids. Germline assignment: CDR1 DFQATT and CDR2 SNEGSKA (reference sequence). CDR3: CSAHYGDTQYF. CDR3 coding DNA: TGCAGTGCCCATTACGGGGATACGCAGTATTTT.